The 28 T cell receptor beta chains given below trace back to one sample, sequenced in a study of cytomegalovirus exposure and HLA in healthy donors. The PCR was carried out with 60 Vbeta primers and 13 Jbeta primers. Some clones are missing from TCRdb's copy, which holds only in-frame ones; the method was immunoSEQ multiplex PCR. The table has more than 90,000 clones, roughly 80% seen once. The sequencing input was PBMCs. Source of these receptors: a middle-aged man in good health and CMV-seropositive.

The rearrangement links TRBV13 to TRBJ2-6; TRBD1 agrees at 9 bases. This CDR3 has 18 residues. CDR1 is PRHDT, CDR2 FYEKMQ, per germline (reference sequence). J lost 4 bases, V lost 4 bases, and 11 bases had no gene match. The CDR3 region has the DNA TGTGCCAGCAGCTGGGGGACAGGGCCCTCGAGCGGGGCCAACGTCCTGACTTTC. Its protein is CASSWGTGPSSGANVLTF.

This rearrangement joins TRBV6-5 to TRBJ1-1; D remains unclear. Per the germline V gene, CDR1 is MNHEY and CDR2 is SVGAGI. The V end lost 4 bases, the J end lost 4 bases, and 13 bases lay between the germline ends. The CDR3 has 14 amino acids. The CDR3 reads CASSSRGGSTEAFF. The CDR3 DNA reads TGTGCCAGCAGTTCCCGAGGAGGGAGCACTGAAGCTTTCTTT.

The CDR3 sequence: CSSLTITSGSYEQYF. Written as DNA, the CDR3 is TGCAGCTCTTTGACTATCACTAGCGGTTCCTACGAGCAGTACTTC. The chain employs TRBV29-1 and TRBJ2-7; 8 positions match TRBD2. Germline assignment: CDR1 SQVTM and CDR2 ANQGSEA. J lost 1 base, V lost 8 bases, and 13 bases had no gene match. The CDR3 length is 15 residues.

The CDR3 region has the DNA TGTGCCAGCAGATCGAGGGCTACAGGGGGCGGCACAGATACGCAGTATTTT. Its protein product is CASRSRATGGGTDTQYF. The chain has TRBV11-2 and TRBJ2-3; 9 bases map to TRBD1. The CDR3 covers 17 residues. After removal of 6 bases from V and 1 base from J, the junction contained 11 bases not matched to a gene. Germline lookup yields CDR1 SGHAT and CDR2 FQNNGV.

The chain is built from TRBV7-9 and TRBJ1-1, with D unclear. The CDR3 contains 14 residues. V gave up 5 bases and J gave up 1 base, with 11 bases separating them. Germline CDR1 reads SEHNR; CDR2 reads FQNEAQ (reference sequence). The CDR3 nucleotides are TGTGCCAGCAGCAGATCGGCGGGGAACACTGAAGCTTTCTTT. It is translated as CASSRSAGNTEAFF.

The rearrangement links TRBV9 to TRBJ1-2; TRBD1 might be the D (6 bases). The CDR3 is 17 amino acids. The V and J ends lost 0 bases and 1 base respectively, with 16 bases between them. Germline lookup yields CDR1 SGDLS and CDR2 YYNGEE. The CDR3 nucleotides read TGTGCCAGCAGCGTAGGATATTCAGGGGACTATAACTATGGCTACACCTTC. Translating it yields CASSVGYSGDYNYGYTF.

The chain links TRBV5-1 to TRBJ1-2, with 12 bases lining up with TRBD1. Looked up from germline, CDR1 is SGHRS and CDR2 is YFSETQ. This CDR3 is built from 14 residues. The V and J ends lost 4 bases and 8 bases, in that order; junction bases with no gene match: 6. The CDR3 here is CASSGGTGGFGYTF. The CDR3, as DNA: TGCGCCAGCAGCGGGGGGACAGGGGGCTTCGGCTACACCTTC.

The chain carries TRBV28 and TRBJ2-7; TRBD2 might be the D (6 bases). Trimming removed 8 bases from V and 5 bases from J, with 28 bases in between. This CDR3 is built from 17 residues. Germline CDR1 and CDR2: MDHEN and SYDVKM. In DNA form, the CDR3 reads TGTGCCAGCTTCCCTATCGGGGGTCGGGGGAGCGAGGACGAGCAGTACTTC. This gives the protein CASFPIGGRGSEDEQYF. Full variable domain (remainder filled in from reference TRBV28 and TRBJ2-7): DVKVTQSSRYLVKRTGEKVFLECVQDMDHENMFWYRQDPGLGLRLIYFSYDVKMKEKGDIPEGYSVSREKKERFSLILESASTNQTSMYLCASFPIGGRGSEDEQYFGPGTRLTVT.

The sample holds a few counts of this clone. The chain combines TRBV2 with TRBJ2-2; 9 positions match TRBD2. CDR1 is SNHLY and CDR2 is FYNNEI in the germline V gene. The junction had 14 bases not matched to a gene; V was cut back by 5 bases and J by 4 bases. The CDR3 contains 18 residues. CDR3 amino acids: CASSLRGSERGATGELFF. CDR3 sequence (DNA): TGTGCCAGCAGTCTCAGGGGCAGTGAGCGGGGGGCCACCGGGGAGCTGTTTTTT. The variable domain in full, with the rest retrieved from reference TRBV2 and TRBJ2-2, is EPEVTQTPSHQVTQMGQEVILRCVPISNHLYFYWYRQILGQKVEFLVSFYNNEISEKSEIFDDQFSVERPDGSNFTLKIRSTKLEDSAMYFCASSLRGSERGATGELFFGEGSRLTVL.

The chain recombines TRBV5-6 with TRBJ2-7; the D gene is possibly TRBD2 (5 bases). The CDR3 extends over 16 amino acids. Trimming took 4 bases from V and 0 from J, leaving 17 bases between them. The V gene's germline CDR1 is SGHDT and CDR2 YYEEEE. The chain's CDR3 is CASSRGPPRASYEQYF. CDR3 nucleotides: TGTGCCAGCAGCCGCGGGCCACCCCGTGCCTCCTACGAGCAGTACTTC.

The V and J genes are TRBV6-1 and TRBJ2-7; 8 positions match TRBD1. Germline V CDR1 and CDR2: MNHNS, SASEGT. This CDR3 has 13 residues. V shed 5 bases, J shed 3 bases, and the junction held 3 bases outside the gene matches. As DNA, the CDR3 is TGTGCCAGCAGTCAGGGGGCCTACTACGAGCAGTACTTC. Translated, it gives CASSQGAYYEQYF.

The CDR3 region has the DNA TGTGCCAGCAGCCTTCGTTTTATTCGGGACAGGCAGTCCTACGAGCAGTACTTC. It codes for CASSLRFIRDRQSYEQYF. The J gene is TRBJ2-7, the V gene TRBV14, with 8 nucleotides matching TRBD1. The CDR3 totals 18 residues. Germline lookup yields CDR1 SGHDN and CDR2 FVKESK. V lost 4 bases to trimming and J lost 1 base; unmatched junction nucleotides: 15.

V is TRBV11-2 and J is TRBJ1-2; unclear D gene. In germline, CDR1 is SGHAT, CDR2 FQNNGV. Trimming took 0 bases from V and 4 from J, leaving 12 bases between them. This CDR3 is built from 15 residues. The CDR3 region has the DNA TGTGCCAGCAGCTTAGAGGCCGGGAGCCCCTATGGCTACACCTTC. This sequence encodes CASSLEAGSPYGYTF.

The chain employs TRBV4-1 and TRBJ2-1; D is uncertain. V lost 0 bases and J lost 13, with 13 bases in between. This CDR3 is built from 13 residues. CDR1 is MGHRA, CDR2 YSYEKL, per germline. In nucleotides, the CDR3 is TGCGCCAGCAGCCAAGAGGCCCCTCAACACCAGTTCTTC. Its translation is CASSQEAPQHQFF.

The rearrangement uses TRBV6-5 and TRBJ2-1; 13 positions agree with TRBD2. CDR1 MNHEY and CDR2 SVGAGI come from the germline V gene. With V trimmed by 4 bases and J by 12 bases, 9 bases remained unmatched. The CDR3 contains 15 residues. CDR3 sequence (DNA): TGTGCCAGCAGTTCCCTGGGGACTAGCGGGAATCGGCAGTTCTTC. Encoded protein: CASSSLGTSGNRQFF.

The J gene is TRBJ2-5, the V gene TRBV6-6; TRBD1 aligns across 8 bases. Trimming cost V 2 bases and J 5 bases; bases outside gene matches: 7. The CDR3 totals 15 residues. Looked up from germline, CDR1 is MNHNY and CDR2 is SVGAGI (reference sequence). The CDR3 DNA sequence: TGTGCCAGCAGTTACGTAAAAACAGGGGGGGAGACCCAGTACTTC. Its protein is CASSYVKTGGETQYF.

The V gene is TRBV6-5, the J gene TRBJ2-5; weak D call: TRBD2 (6 bases). The CDR3 is made up of 13 amino acids. The V end was cut by 5 bases, the J end by 4 bases, with 11 bases between. Germline-derived CDR1 and CDR2 are MNHEY and SVGAGI. The CDR3 sequence is CASSPGTVETQYF. The CDR3 region has the DNA TGTGCCAGCAGTCCCGGGACTGTAGAGACCCAGTACTTC.

The chain has TRBV10-1 and TRBJ1-1; D uncertain. The CDR3 runs to 13 residues. Germline V gives CDR1 WNHNN, CDR2 SYGVQD (reference sequence). V shed 5 bases and J shed 2 bases, with 9 bases lying between them. CDR3 protein: CASSSSVNTEAFF. The CDR3 region has the DNA TGCGCCAGCAGTTCATCGGTTAACACTGAAGCTTTCTTT.

The genes are TRBV18 and TRBJ2-7; D is undetermined. Germline assignment: CDR1 KGHSH and CDR2 LQKENI. Trimming pared 3 bases from V and 4 bases from J, leaving 13 bases between. The CDR3 totals 14 residues. CDR3 amino acids: CASSPPGRVYEQYF. In DNA form, the CDR3 reads TGTGCCAGCTCACCCCCCGGTCGAGTTTACGAGCAGTACTTC.

The chain recombines TRBV7-9 with TRBJ2-3; a possible D gene is TRBD2 (6 bases). Germline loops: CDR1 SEHNR, CDR2 FQNEAQ (reference sequence). CDR3 length equals 15 residues. With 6 bases removed from V and 7 bases from J, the gap between germline ends came to 20 bases. CDR3 DNA sequence: TGTGCCAGCAGGAGCCGGGACTCCTCCCGACATACGCAGTATTTT. It yields the protein CASRSRDSSRHTQYF.

This chain links TRBV19 with TRBJ2-6; TRBD2 might be the D (7 bases). With 5 bases removed from V and 0 bases from J, the gap between germline ends came to 8 bases. The CDR3 is 15 residues long. Germline CDR1 and CDR2: LNHDA and SQIVND (reference sequence). The CDR3 DNA sequence: TGTGCCAGTAGTCGGGGGGCCTCTGGGGCCAACGTCCTGACTTTC. Encoded protein: CASSRGASGANVLTF.

The chain carries TRBV18 and TRBJ2-3; the D is unclear. Trimming pared 3 bases from V and 2 bases from J, leaving 9 bases between. Germline-derived CDR1 and CDR2 are KGHSH and LQKENI. The CDR3 contains 14 residues. The CDR3 sequence: CASSPWRNTDTQYF. The DNA for the CDR3 is TGTGCCAGCTCACCCTGGAGAAACACAGATACGCAGTATTTT.

The count of this clone is one. The chain has TRBV7-2 and TRBJ2-1; TRBD2 matches at 10 bases. V lost 4 bases to trimming and J lost 7 bases; unmatched junction nucleotides: 10. CDR1 is SGHTA and CDR2 is FQGNSA in the germline V gene. The length of the CDR3 is 16 residues. CDR3 protein: CASSSQSGRAGNEQFF. As DNA, the CDR3 is TGTGCCAGCAGCTCCCAGAGCGGGAGGGCCGGGAATGAGCAGTTCTTC. Based on the CDR3 plus reference TRBV7-2 and TRBJ2-1, the full variable domain is GAGVSQSPSNKVTEKGKDVELRCDPISGHTALYWYRQSLGQGLEFLIYFQGNSAPDKSGLPSDRFSAERTGGSVSTLTIQRTQQEDSAVYLCASSSQSGRAGNEQFFGPGTRLTVL.

This clone was found once. This chain joins TRBV25-1 and TRBJ1-2; possible D gene TRBD1, 5 bases. This CDR3 has 13 residues. CDR1 and CDR2 (germline): MGHDK, SYGVNS. The germline V and J ends were trimmed by 3 bases and 5 bases, with 10 bases remaining between them. The DNA of the CDR3 is TGTGCCAGCAGTGAGGCAGGGCTTTATGGCTACACCTTC. Protein sequence: CASSEAGLYGYTF.

The gene calls are TRBV19 and TRBJ2-3; no reliable D call. Per germline, CDR1 LNHDA and CDR2 SQIVND (reference sequence). The CDR3 covers 17 residues. V was clipped by 2 bases and J by 0 bases, with 15 bases between them. The CDR3 DNA is TGTGCCAGTAGTATATTCCGGCCGGGTAGTAGCACAGATACGCAGTATTTT. Its protein is CASSIFRPGSSTDTQYF.

The rearrangement links TRBV6-1 to TRBJ1-1; tentative D call: TRBD1 (5 bases). Deletions cut 3 bases from V and 1 base from J, with 9 bases between. The CDR3 runs 14 residues. In germline, CDR1 is MNHNS, CDR2 SASEGT. CDR3 residues: CASSDRQPNTEAFF. CDR3 coding DNA: TGTGCCAGCAGTGACCGACAGCCGAACACTGAAGCTTTCTTT.

This clone was seen just once. The J gene is TRBJ2-3, the V gene TRBV5-1; maybe TRBD2 (6 bases). CDR1 is SGHRS, CDR2 YFSETQ, per germline. The ends were cut back, 2 bases at V and 4 bases at J, with 17 bases in the middle. The CDR3 covers 16 residues. CDR3 amino acids: CASSLGGSVSADTQYF. For the CDR3, the DNA is TGCGCCAGCAGCTTAGGAGGGTCAGTCAGCGCAGATACGCAGTATTTT.

This clone was seen a handful of times. The chain joins TRBV28 to TRBJ2-7; TRBD2 aligns across 9 bases. J gave up 2 bases and V 6 bases, and 8 bases lay outside the gene matches. The V gene's germline CDR1 is MDHEN and CDR2 SYDVKM. The CDR3 has 15 residues. The CDR3 loop is CASRPASGITYEQYF. In DNA form, the CDR3 reads TGTGCCAGCAGGCCGGCTAGCGGGATTACCTACGAGCAGTACTTC.